This T cell receptor beta chain was identified during a study of T cells in Graves' hyperthyroidism and ophthalmopathy. V was pared by 0 bases and J by 0 bases, with 12 bases between. The CDR3 has 17 amino acids. Germline V gene sequence: CDR1 SGHTS, CDR2 YDEGEE. Amplified regions were TCR beta CDR3 sequences from RNA transcripts. The study used the HTBI primer set for a first-round RT-PCR of the TCR CDR3. TCRdb recomputed calls from the multiplex PCR reads with MiXCR, one row per CDR3 protein. There are 220,000 or so distinct CDR3 sequences in the sample; over 15% occur only once, and 28% lies in the top ten. This clonotype was counted many times.

The sample taken for sequencing was blood. This sequence joins TRBV5-8 and TRBJ1-4; TRBD1 is a possible D gene (6 bases). The TCR comes from a woman between 18 and 29 years old with Graves' ophthalmopathy. Written as DNA, the CDR3 is TGTGCCAGCAGCTTGGACTCAGGGGCCGCAACTAATGAAAAACTGTTTTTT. This codes for CASSLDSGAATNEKLFF.